The next 23 T cell receptor beta chains were all read from a single sample in a study of T cell changes during pregnancy in multiple sclerosis. Data came from immunoSEQ multiplex PCR; TCRdb stores just in-frame clones and leaves some out. The sample shows some 48,000 clones, more than 85% of them seen only once. The input for sequencing was CD8+ T cells from peripheral blood mononuclear cells, taken in the first trimester of pregnancy. The receptor source for this set is a female donor with multiple sclerosis, enrolled in a pregnancy study.

This clone was detected only once. The rearrangement links TRBV5-1 to TRBJ2-6; 8 nucleotides match TRBD1. The V gene end was trimmed by 0 bases and the J gene end by 4 bases; junction bases not matched to a gene: 6. CDR1 SGHRS and CDR2 YFSETQ come from the germline V gene. The CDR3 consists of 17 residues. The CDR3 DNA sequence: TGCGCCAGCAGCTTGGGACAGGGGTTGTGGGGGGCCAACGTCCTGACTTTC. It is translated as CASSLGQGLWGANVLTF.

V usage is TRBV7-9 and J usage is TRBJ1-1, with 9 positions matching TRBD1. Germline CDR1 and CDR2: SEHNR and FQNEAQ (reference sequence). The CDR3 length is 16 residues. V shed 3 bases, J shed 1 base, and the junction held 6 bases outside the gene matches. CDR3 in DNA: TGTGCCAGCAGCTTGATAGGGACAGGGAAGAACACTGAAGCTTTCTTT. The encoded protein is CASSLIGTGKNTEAFF.

As DNA, the CDR3 is TGTGCCAGCAAAGCCCTTCGGGAGCTGAACACTGAAGCTTTCTTT. Translated, it gives CASKALRELNTEAFF. J is TRBJ1-1 and V is TRBV19; D not resolved. Germline V gene data show CDR1 as LNHDA and CDR2 as SQIVND (reference sequence). The CDR3 is made up of 15 amino acids. V dropped 9 bases and J dropped 0 bases, with 17 bases sitting between them.

The V and J genes are TRBV27 and TRBJ1-2, with 10 bases matching TRBD1. Germline trimming cut 4 bases from V and 5 bases from J; bases unmatched to any gene: 10. The CDR3 consists of 16 residues. Germline-derived CDR1 and CDR2 are MNHEY and SMNVEV (reference sequence). As DNA, the CDR3 is TGTGCCAGCAGTTCTCCCCGGGACAGGGGTCTATATGGCTACACCTTC. This gives the protein CASSSPRDRGLYGYTF.

The chain combines TRBV28 with TRBJ1-1; D is ambiguous. Germline V gene lookup returns CDR1 MDHEN and CDR2 SYDVKM. This CDR3 comprises 14 residues. The germline V and J ends were trimmed by 4 bases and 1 base, with 10 bases remaining between them. CDR3 region: CASSSPGSNTEAFF. CDR3 in DNA: TGTGCCAGCAGTTCACCGGGGTCGAACACTGAAGCTTTCTTT.

The chain combines TRBV6-5 with TRBJ2-7; D may be TRBD1 (5 bases). CDR1 and CDR2 (germline): MNHEY, SVGAGI. The CDR3 runs to 14 residues. The germline V and J ends were trimmed by 7 bases and 1 base, with 14 bases remaining between them. The CDR3 protein is CASTPTEFSYEQYF. The CDR3 nucleotides read TGTGCCAGCACCCCGACAGAGTTTTCCTACGAGCAGTACTTC.

The gene calls are TRBV6-6 and TRBJ2-3; D gene unclear. In germline, CDR1 is MNHNY, CDR2 SVGAGI (reference sequence). The V and J ends lost 5 bases and 3 bases respectively, with 9 bases between them. The CDR3 length is 13 residues. The CDR3 protein is CASSSFKTDTQYF. The CDR3 DNA follows: TGTGCCAGCAGTAGCTTTAAAACAGATACGCAGTATTTT.

The genes are TRBV27 and TRBJ2-1, with TRBD2 matching 10 bases. This CDR3 contains 13 residues. The germline V gene encodes CDR1 MNHEY and CDR2 SMNVEV (reference sequence). V lost 8 bases to trimming and J lost 8 bases; unmatched junction nucleotides: 6. The CDR3 nucleotides are TGTGCCAGCGCGGCTAGCGGGAGATATGAGCAGTTCTTC. This sequence encodes CASAASGRYEQFF.

The V and J genes are TRBV7-9 and TRBJ2-5, with D maybe TRBD1 (6 bases). CDR3 length: 15 residues. In germline, CDR1 is SEHNR, CDR2 FQNEAQ (reference sequence). The V end lost 2 bases, the J end lost 5 bases, and 15 bases lay between the germline ends. The CDR3 reads CASSLTMGAVETQYF. The CDR3 coding sequence is TGTGCCAGCAGCTTAACCATGGGGGCGGTGGAGACCCAGTACTTC.

The V gene is TRBV6-4, the J gene TRBJ1-1, with D perhaps matching TRBD1 (5 bases). CDR1 and CDR2 (germline): MRHNA, SNTAGT. This CDR3 spans 14 amino acids. The V end lost 2 bases, the J end lost 7 bases, and 14 bases lay between the germline ends. CDR3 region: CASSDGGGASEAFF. CDR3 nucleotide sequence: TGTGCCAGCAGTGACGGGGGAGGTGCAAGTGAAGCTTTCTTT.

The J gene is TRBJ2-3, the V gene TRBV30; tentatively, D is TRBD1 (6 bases). The CDR3 contains 15 residues. Germline-derived CDR1 and CDR2 are GTSNPN and SVGIG (reference sequence). The V gene lost 2 bases and the J gene lost 3 bases, with 15 bases spanning the gap. CDR3 protein: CAWSSYRVSTDTQYF. The CDR3 coding sequence is TGTGCCTGGAGTTCGTACAGGGTTTCGACAGATACGCAGTATTTT. The full variable domain, its missing parts supplied by reference TRBV30 and TRBJ2-3, is SQTIHQWPATLVQPVGSPLSLECTVEGTSNPNLYWYRQAAGRGLQLLFYSVGIGQISSEVPQNLSASRPQDRQFILSSKKLLLSDSGFYLCAWSSYRVSTDTQYFGPGTRLTVL.

This chain links TRBV4-1 with TRBJ2-7; 10 bases match TRBD1. Looked up from germline, CDR1 is MGHRA and CDR2 is YSYEKL. This CDR3 region has 14 residues. V dropped 3 bases and J dropped 3; count of bases not matched to a gene: 2. CDR3 residues: CASSQGDRGYEQYF. The CDR3 DNA sequence: TGCGCCAGCAGCCAGGGGGACAGGGGCTACGAGCAGTACTTC.

Written as DNA, the CDR3 is TGTGCCAGTAGTTCCAATCCCGGGACAGGGTACGAGCAGTACTTC. Its translation: CASSSNPGTGYEQYF. V gene TRBV19 combines with J gene TRBJ2-7, with 9 positions matching TRBD1. V lost 5 bases to trimming and J lost 4 bases; unmatched junction nucleotides: 9. The CDR3 is 15 amino acids. Germline V CDR1 and CDR2: LNHDA, SQIVND (reference sequence).

V gene TRBV19 combines with J gene TRBJ1-1, with no clear D. Deletions cut 1 base from V and 5 bases from J, with 8 bases between. This CDR3 has 13 residues. The germline gives CDR1 LNHDA, CDR2 SQIVND (reference sequence). This CDR3 reads CASSIGPGTEAFF. The CDR3 DNA sequence: TGTGCCAGTAGTATAGGTCCCGGGACTGAAGCTTTCTTT.

The genes are TRBV6-5 and TRBJ1-4; D is ambiguous. Deletions cut 6 bases from V and 0 bases from J, with 11 bases between. The CDR3 consists of 15 residues. Germline V lookup: CDR1 MNHEY, CDR2 SVGAGI. Written as DNA, the CDR3 is TGTGCCAGCAGAGAGGGCAGCTCAACTAATGAAAAACTGTTTTTT. Translation: CASREGSSTNEKLFF.

This clone was detected once. The V call is TRBV28, the J call TRBJ2-6; weak D call: TRBD2 (6 bases). Trimming took off 7 bases at V and 3 bases at J, with 28 bases between the two ends. Germline assignment: CDR1 MDHEN and CDR2 SYDVKM. The CDR3 covers 20 residues. Here the CDR3 reads CASTAEAGRVLVFGANVLTF. The CDR3 DNA reads as TGTGCCAGCACGGCCGAAGCGGGCAGGGTCTTGGTTTTTGGGGCCAACGTCCTGACTTTC.

The chain carries TRBV27 and TRBJ1-1; no clear D. Between the trimmed V and J ends, which lost 4 bases and 3 bases, there was a span of 9 bases. CDR1 and CDR2 from the germline V gene are MNHEY and SMNVEV (reference sequence). CDR3 length: 13 amino acids. CDR3 in DNA: TGTGCCAGCAGTTCGACGGGTCACACTGAAGCTTTCTTT. Its translation is CASSSTGHTEAFF.

This chain connects TRBV30 to TRBJ1-2; TRBD1 agrees at 8 bases. After removal of 5 bases from V and 6 bases from J, the junction contained 11 bases not matched to a gene. This CDR3 comprises 14 residues. Germline V gives CDR1 GTSNPN, CDR2 SVGIG (reference sequence). CDR3 in amino acids: CAWEIPGGGDGYTF. DNA of the CDR3: TGTGCCTGGGAAATACCAGGGGGCGGCGATGGCTACACCTTC.

The gene calls are TRBV18 and TRBJ2-3; D is unresolved. Germline V gene data show CDR1 as KGHSH and CDR2 as LQKENI. The CDR3 is 14 amino acids. V dropped 0 bases and J dropped 4 bases, with 8 bases sitting between them. The CDR3 nucleotides are TGTGCCAGCTCACCACCGCTAGAGGCAGATACGCAGTATTTT. As protein: CASSPPLEADTQYF.

The gene calls are TRBV5-6 and TRBJ1-1; tentatively, D is TRBD1 (5 bases). V was cut by 0 bases and J by 0 bases, with 15 bases left in between. Germline CDR1 is SGHDT and CDR2 is YYEEEE. The CDR3 is 17 residues long. CDR3 amino acids: CASSLVGGPVMNTEAFF. CDR3 DNA: TGTGCCAGCAGCTTGGTCGGGGGACCCGTCATGAACACTGAAGCTTTCTTT.

The chain employs TRBV13 and TRBJ2-7, with D tentatively TRBD2 (5 bases). The CDR3 spans 14 residues. Trimming shortened V by 0 bases and J by 4 bases, and 10 bases separated the two germline ends. Germline V gene sequence: CDR1 PRHDT, CDR2 FYEKMQ (reference sequence). The CDR3 region is CASSLGLAQYEQYF. CDR3 nucleotide sequence: TGTGCCAGCAGCTTAGGTCTAGCTCAGTACGAGCAGTACTTC.

The V and J genes are TRBV29-1 and TRBJ2-1, with 10 positions matching TRBD2. Per the germline V gene, CDR1 is SQVTM and CDR2 is ANQGSEA. The V segment lost 0 bases and the J segment 2 bases; nucleotides outside the gene matches: 10. The CDR3 sequence is 18 residues long. Here the CDR3 reads CSVEDLPPSGSPYNEQFF. The CDR3 DNA reads TGCAGCGTTGAAGATCTCCCCCCTAGCGGGAGCCCCTACAATGAGCAGTTCTTC.

The chain recombines TRBV27 with TRBJ2-3, with D possibly TRBD2 on 6 matching bases. V was clipped by 6 bases and J by 3 bases, with 10 bases between them. This CDR3 contains 13 residues. Looked up from germline, CDR1 is MNHEY and CDR2 is SMNVEV (reference sequence). The CDR3 DNA follows: TGTGCCAGCAGGCTTGGGGGGACAGATACGCAGTATTTT. This sequence encodes CASRLGGTDTQYF.